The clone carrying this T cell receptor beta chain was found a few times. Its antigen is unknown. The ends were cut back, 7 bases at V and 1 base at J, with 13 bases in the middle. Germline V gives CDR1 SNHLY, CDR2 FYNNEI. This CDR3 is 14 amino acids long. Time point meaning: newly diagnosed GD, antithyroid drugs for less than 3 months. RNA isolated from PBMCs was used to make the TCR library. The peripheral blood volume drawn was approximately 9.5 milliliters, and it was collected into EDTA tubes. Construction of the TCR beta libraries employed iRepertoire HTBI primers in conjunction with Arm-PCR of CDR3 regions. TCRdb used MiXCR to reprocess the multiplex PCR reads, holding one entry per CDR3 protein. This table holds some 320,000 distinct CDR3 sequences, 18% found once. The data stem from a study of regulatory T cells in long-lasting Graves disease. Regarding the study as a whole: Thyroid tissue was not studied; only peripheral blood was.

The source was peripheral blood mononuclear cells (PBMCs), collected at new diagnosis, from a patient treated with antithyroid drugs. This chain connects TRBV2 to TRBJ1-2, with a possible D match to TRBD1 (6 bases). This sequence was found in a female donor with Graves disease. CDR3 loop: CASTGRGGNYGYTF. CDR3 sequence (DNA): TGTGCCAGCACGGGCAGGGGCGGTAACTATGGCTACACCTTC.